These 24 T cell receptor beta chains came from one sample sequenced in a study of shared clonotypes between healthy human individuals. The repertoire was sequenced with immunoSEQ multiplex PCR; TCRdb's copy has only in-frame clones and lacks some. The profile shows approximately 2,300,000 clones, under 95% of them singletons. Sequences were obtained from naive CD4+ T cells from PBMCs. Subset defined: CD45RA+ positively selected. These receptors were collected from a man between 18 and 29 years old in good health. Some clones in this sample may be carry-over from other donors' samples.

The chain recombines TRBV11-3 with TRBJ2-3; 8 bases agree with TRBD2. The germline V gene encodes CDR1 SGHNT and CDR2 YENEEA. The CDR3 covers 15 residues. The V and J ends lost 5 bases and 0 bases, in that order; junction bases with no gene match: 4. CDR3 amino acids: CASSQSGSSTDTQYF. The CDR3 region has the DNA TGTGCCAGCAGCCAGAGCGGGAGTAGCACAGATACGCAGTATTTT. Full variable domain (outside the CDR3, taken from reference TRBV11-3 and TRBJ2-3): EAGVVQSPRYKIIEKKQPVAFWCNPISGHNTLYWYLQNLGQGPELLIRYENEEAVDDSQLPKDRFSAERLKGVDSTLKIQPAELGDSAVYLCASSQSGSSTDTQYFGPGTRLTVL.

The CDR3 coding sequence is TGTGCCAGCAGCTTAGGACTGAGGGAGTACTACAATGAGCAGTTCTTC. The encoded protein is CASSLGLREYYNEQFF. The rearrangement links TRBV7-2 to TRBJ2-1; TRBD2 might be the D (5 bases). The germline gives CDR1 SGHTA, CDR2 FQGNSA. This CDR3 comprises 16 residues. Trimming took off 1 base at V and 3 bases at J, with 13 bases between the two ends.

V and J are TRBV5-1 and TRBJ2-1, with TRBD1 matching 9 bases. V shed 1 base and J 8 bases; nucleotides not matched to a gene: 4. The CDR3 totals 14 residues. CDR1 and CDR2 from the germline V gene are SGHRS and YFSETQ. This chain's CDR3 is CASSLRRTGDEQFF. Here the CDR3 DNA reads TGCGCCAGCAGCTTGCGGAGGACAGGGGATGAGCAGTTCTTC. Using reference TRBV5-1 and TRBJ2-1 for the parts outside the CDR3, the full variable domain is KAGVTQTPRYLIKTRGQQVTLSCSPISGHRSVSWYQQTPGQGLQFLFEYFSETQRNKGNFPGRFSGRQFSNSRSEMNVSTLELGDSALYLCASSLRRTGDEQFFGPGTRLTVL.

The chain joins TRBV6-1 to TRBJ1-2; D possibly corresponds to TRBD1 (5 bases). V was pared by 5 bases and J by 4 bases, with 17 bases between. The CDR3 is 15 amino acids. Germline loops: CDR1 MNHNS, CDR2 SASEGT. This CDR3 is CASSQSGPIVYGYTF. In DNA form, the CDR3 reads TGTGCCAGCAGTCAATCGGGACCGATCGTCTATGGCTACACCTTC.

This clone has only a few counts. The chain couples TRBV2 to TRBJ1-5; D may be TRBD1 (6 bases). The CDR3 totals 14 residues. The germline V gene encodes CDR1 SNHLY and CDR2 FYNNEI. Deletions cut 2 bases from V and 6 bases from J, with 11 bases between. CDR3 residues: CASSEWGASQPQHF. The CDR3 DNA sequence: TGTGCCAGCAGTGAATGGGGGGCGAGTCAGCCCCAGCATTTT.

The genes are TRBV7-2 and TRBJ2-3, with D perhaps TRBD2 (6 bases). CDR1 SGHTA and CDR2 FQGNSA come from the germline V gene. V was clipped by 1 base and J by 1 base, with 12 bases between them. The CDR3 runs 16 residues. Written as DNA, the CDR3 is TGTGCCAGCAGCTTAGTGGAGGGCCGGGGCACAGATACGCAGTATTTT. It specifies CASSLVEGRGTDTQYF. Looking up the rest from reference TRBV7-2 and TRBJ2-3 gives the full variable domain: GAGVSQSPSNKVTEKGKDVELRCDPISGHTALYWYRQSLGQGLEFLIYFQGNSAPDKSGLPSDRFSAERTGGSVSTLTIQRTQQEDSAVYLCASSLVEGRGTDTQYFGPGTRLTVL.

With respect to this clone: This same CDR3 is encoded by further DNA sequences in the sample. The chain has TRBV30 and TRBJ2-7; D may correspond to TRBD1 or TRBD2 (5 bases each). CDR1 is GTSNPN and CDR2 is SVGIG in the germline V gene (reference sequence). This CDR3 comprises 13 residues. With 2 bases removed from V and 0 bases from J, the gap between germline ends came to 8 bases. The DNA for the CDR3 is TGTGCCTGGAGTTCAGGGAGCTCCTACGAGCAGTACTTC. This gives the protein CAWSSGSSYEQYF.

This clone was observed a few times. Distinct nucleotide sequences in the sample also encode this CDR3. CDR3 residues: CASSLGGTDTQYF. The DNA of the CDR3 is TGTGCCAGCAGCTTAGGAGGCACAGATACGCAGTATTTT. The chain joins TRBV11-3 to TRBJ2-3; D is uncertain. Trimming cost V 1 base and J 1 base, with 3 bases left between them. Germline CDR1 is SGHNT and CDR2 is YENEEA. This CDR3 is built from 13 residues.

This clone has just a few counts. This rearrangement joins TRBV5-1 to TRBJ2-7; D may be TRBD1 or TRBD2 (5 bases each). Trimming shortened V by 4 bases and J by 7 bases, and 18 bases separated the two germline ends. Germline V gene lookup returns CDR1 SGHRS and CDR2 YFSETQ. CDR3 length equals 14 residues. The DNA of the CDR3 is TGCGCCAGCAGCCTCGCTGGGGGTCCGGGGGAGCAGTACTTC. Protein sequence: CASSLAGGPGEQYF.

The CDR3 loop is CSVLILAGANGELFF. CDR3 nucleotide sequence: TGCAGCGTTCTGATTCTAGCGGGAGCGAACGGGGAGCTGTTTTTT. The chain carries TRBV29-1 and TRBJ2-2; TRBD2 agrees at 10 bases. CDR3 length: 15 amino acids. V lost 5 bases and J lost 7; bases outside the gene matches: 10. CDR1 SQVTM and CDR2 ANQGSEA come from the germline V gene.

The chain employs TRBV4-3 and TRBJ2-5; TRBD2 agrees at 7 bases. Germline CDR1 reads LGHNA; CDR2 reads YSLEER. V lost 0 bases, J lost 0 bases, and 16 bases stayed unmatched. The CDR3 runs to 20 residues. The CDR3 loop is CASSQEAASGANRYQETQYF. In DNA form, the CDR3 reads TGCGCCAGCAGCCAAGAAGCAGCTAGCGGAGCCAACAGGTACCAAGAGACCCAGTACTTC.

The genes are TRBV4-2 and TRBJ1-2; no firm D call. This CDR3 has 16 amino acids. Germline CDR1 reads LGHNA; CDR2 reads YNFKEQ. The germline V and J ends were trimmed by 0 bases and 7 bases, with 18 bases remaining between them. CDR3 in DNA: TGTGCCAGCAGCCAAGAGCCATCTGTCGGGATCTCTGGCTACACCTTC. Its protein is CASSQEPSVGISGYTF.

This clone was seen just once. This sequence joins TRBV5-4 and TRBJ2-7, with 10 bases identical to TRBD2. From germline, CDR1 is SGHNT and CDR2 YYREEE (reference sequence). The ends lost 4 bases at V and 4 bases at J; junction bases unmatched: 11. This CDR3 contains 16 residues. The CDR3 DNA reads as TGTGCCAGCAGCGACAGCTTGAGGACTAGCGGATACGAGCAGTACTTC. It is translated as CASSDSLRTSGYEQYF.

In regard to this clone: This may be a read error, as it is one base from a much larger clone. The chain carries TRBV5-1 and TRBJ2-2, with TRBD2 identical over 7 bases. The CDR3 totals 15 residues. The V segment lost 3 bases and the J segment 1 base; nucleotides outside the gene matches: 3. CDR1 and CDR2 (germline): SGHRS, YFSETQ. The CDR3 loop is CASSWASGNTGELFF. DNA for the CDR3: TGCGCCAGCAGCTGGGCTAGCGGGAACACCGGGGAGCTGTTTTTT.

The chain joins TRBV5-1 to TRBJ2-1, with 8 nucleotides matching TRBD2. J was trimmed by 4 bases and V by 0 bases; bases with no gene match: 6. Germline lookup yields CDR1 SGHRS and CDR2 YFSETQ. This CDR3 is 16 amino acids long. The CDR3 here is CASSLGTSPTYNEQFF. The CDR3 DNA sequence: TGCGCCAGCAGCTTGGGGACTAGCCCAACTTACAATGAGCAGTTCTTC.

The CDR3 DNA reads TGTGCCAGCTCAGCCGCCCTGGGGGGGAACACTGAAGCTTTCTTT. Residues: CASSAALGGNTEAFF. The chain combines TRBV18 with TRBJ1-1; D may be TRBD1 (5 bases). Per the germline V gene, CDR1 is KGHSH and CDR2 is LQKENI. The CDR3 sequence is 15 residues long. Trimming removed 5 bases from V and 1 base from J, with 14 bases in between.

This clone showed up just once. The chain links TRBV6-5 to TRBJ1-2; possible D gene TRBD1, 5 bases. Germline CDR1 is MNHEY and CDR2 is SVGAGI. The CDR3 sequence is 14 residues long. V dropped 5 bases and J dropped 1 base, with 11 bases sitting between them. The CDR3 region is CASSLRQLNYGYTF. CDR3 nucleotide sequence: TGTGCCAGCAGTCTAAGACAGCTTAACTATGGCTACACCTTC.

This clone was counted only a few times. The rearrangement uses TRBV29-1 and TRBJ1-1; D not certain. Per the germline V gene, CDR1 is SQVTM and CDR2 is ANQGSEA. The CDR3 consists of 11 residues. The V gene lost 7 bases and the J gene lost 1 base, with 7 bases spanning the gap. The CDR3 protein is CSAYRNTEAFF. The CDR3 DNA reads as TGCAGCGCATACAGGAACACTGAAGCTTTCTTT.

V is TRBV27 and J is TRBJ1-4, with 8 bases identical to TRBD1. With 11 bases clipped from V and 1 base from J, the junction kept 9 bases outside the gene matches. Germline CDR1 reads MNHEY; CDR2 reads SMNVEV (reference sequence). The CDR3 totals 15 residues. Written as DNA, the CDR3 is TGTGCCTCCAAAAGCAGGGGGCGAACTAATGAAAAACTGTTTTTT. Residues: CASKSRGRTNEKLFF.

Points on this clone: One junction end disagrees with the germline gene, perhaps due to a read error. The V gene is TRBV2, the J gene TRBJ2-5; D is ambiguous. This CDR3 has 13 amino acids. Germline V gene data show CDR1 as SNHLY and CDR2 as FYNNEI. The CDR3 bases are TGTGCCAGCAGGATAATGGAGTCGTCACTGACGGACTTC. Its translation: CASRIMESSLTDF. The full variable domain, with the rest looked up from reference TRBV2 and TRBJ2-5, is EPEVTQTPSHQVTQMGQEVILRCVPISNHLYFYWYRQILGQKVEFLVSFYNNEISEKSEIFDDQFSVERPDGSNFTLKIRSTKLEDSAMYFCASRIMESSLTDFGPGTRLLVL.

This clone came up once. The chain combines TRBV28 with TRBJ2-5; perhaps TRBD1 as D (5 bases). The germline V and J ends were trimmed by 7 bases and 5 bases, with 11 bases remaining between them. The CDR3 length is 12 residues. Germline V gene lookup returns CDR1 MDHEN and CDR2 SYDVKM. The DNA for the CDR3 is TGTGCCAGCACGTCCCAGGGTGAGACCCAGTACTTC. Translated, it gives CASTSQGETQYF.

The chain recombines TRBV28 with TRBJ2-1; no firm D call. CDR3 length equals 15 residues. Per the germline V gene, CDR1 is MDHEN and CDR2 is SYDVKM. Trimming stripped 5 bases from V and 0 bases from J, with 11 bases between. CDR3 sequence: CASSPLEGSYNEQFF. In nucleotides, the CDR3 is TGTGCCAGCAGTCCCCTAGAAGGCTCCTACAATGAGCAGTTCTTC.

With respect to this clone: In the same sample, other DNA sequences code for this CDR3. In DNA form, the CDR3 reads TGTGCCAGCAGCCCGAACACTGAAGCTTTCTTT. Amino acid sequence: CASSPNTEAFF. V and J are TRBV6-6 and TRBJ1-1; D is unclear. Trimming removed 6 bases from V and 1 base from J, with 3 bases in between. The CDR3 is made up of 11 amino acids. The germline CDR1 and CDR2 sequences are MNHNY and SVGAGI (reference sequence).

The V and J genes are TRBV20-1 and TRBJ2-1; no clear D. This CDR3 spans 11 amino acids. Germline assignment: CDR1 DFQATT and CDR2 SNEGSKA (reference sequence). V dropped 6 bases and J dropped 3 bases, with 6 bases sitting between them. CDR3 sequence reads: CSALVYNEQFF. In DNA form, the CDR3 reads TGCAGTGCATTGGTCTACAATGAGCAGTTCTTC.